This TCR beta chain was captured in a study of tumor and adjacent non-tumor tissue in lung cancer. TCRbeta libraries were built with three rounds of nested PCR, modified from ARM-PCR. TCRdb fed the multiplex PCR reads into MiXCR, producing one record per CDR3 protein. This table holds about 110,000 distinct CDR3 sequences, 84% found once. The template was RNA from unsorted bulk tissue. Regarding the study as a whole: Significantly higher TCR diversity was found in tumor than normal lung.

CDR1 and CDR2 from the germline V gene are MGHRA and YSYEKL. The CDR3 covers 14 residues. V lost 8 bases and J 13 bases, leaving 26 bases between the germline ends. Notes on this clonotype: Its antigen is unidentified.

The sequence was obtained from a man in his 70s with non-small cell lung cancer. The rearrangement uses TRBV4-1 and TRBJ2-5, with D possibly being TRBD1 (6 bases). The specimen sequenced was lung tumor tissue. The CDR3 bases are TGCGCCAGCGTCCAACAGTGGGGGCAAGAGACACTGTACTTC. Amino acid sequence: CASVQQWGQETLYF.